The count of the clone carrying this TCR beta chain is one. This sample was included in a study of blood T cell repertoires in COVID-19. Germline CDR1 is MGHRA and CDR2 is YSYEKL. Trimming removed 0 bases from V and 5 bases from J, with 7 bases in between. This CDR3 region has 13 residues. Sequenced by immunoSEQ multiplex PCR; TCRdb stores in-frame clones only, minus some. Of roughly 160,000 clones in the sample, about four fifths are singletons; the top ten hold roughly 10%. The clonotype was recovered from a man aged 65 to 85 with active or convalescent COVID-19. The chain uses TRBV4-1 and TRBJ2-5; no definite D call. The sequencing sample was made of peripheral blood. The CDR3 DNA sequence: TGCGCCAGCAGCCAAGATACACCCGAGACCCAGTACTTC. It translates to CASSQDTPETQYF.